These T cell receptor beta chains were read from a single sample in a study of shared clonotypes between healthy human individuals. The data were produced by immunoSEQ multiplex PCR, yet TCRdb's version contains in-frame clones alone and is incomplete. The sample has fewer than 850,000 clones, around 91% seen once. The sample consisted of memory CD8+ T cells from PBMCs. These receptors all stem from a man between 18 and 35 years old in good health. Some clones in this sample may be carry-over from other donors' samples. Both conserved end residues are trimmed from each CDR3. D genes are given only for firm matches. The listing skips clone size in some rows; elsewhere it reads once, few, many or a size class.

. | . | TRBJ1-5 | TRBV5-1 | ASSLIGSSNQPQH
. | . | TRBJ2-7 | TRBV15 | ATSSFPAYEQY
. | . | TRBJ2-4 | TRBV15 | ATSSNRVTKNIQY
. | TRBD1 | TRBJ1-1 | TRBV5-6 | ASSYGQGIEAF
few | TRBD2 | TRBJ2-2 | TRBV30 | AWTPGGRGKLF
. | . | TRBJ2-7 | TRBV4-3 | ASSPRAGSYEQY
. | . | TRBJ2-1 | TRBV9 | ASSVAGASYNEQF
. | TRBD2 | TRBJ2-5 | TRBV7-2 | ASSLERGATETQY
. | . | TRBJ1-1 | TRBV27 | ASSSDTVNTEAF
. | . | TRBJ2-2 | TRBV27 | ASSPRVGTGELF
. | TRBD2 | TRBJ2-1 | TRBV5-1 | ASSLLAGGFDEQF
. | TRBD1 | TRBJ1-5 | TRBV27 | ASSHLAPTGAYQPQH
. | TRBD2 | TRBJ2-1 | TRBV30 | AWSVRLAGGLEQF
. | TRBD2 | TRBJ2-7 | TRBV6-5 | ASSYTGTSGRAEQY
. | TRBD2 | TRBJ2-7 | TRBV11-2 | ASTAWEGPNEQY
. | TRBD1 | TRBJ2-5 | TRBV28 | ASSLGQGGWETQY
. | . | TRBJ2-7 | TRBV2 | ASVAGSSYEQY
. | . | TRBJ2-3 | TRBV9 | ASGMGGDTQY
. | TRBD2 | TRBJ2-1 | TRBV9 | ASSVAGLAGDNEQF
. | . | TRBJ2-3 | TRBV19 | ASSQTGGGLDTQY
. | . | TRBJ1-2 | TRBV10-3 | AISEYRSRLSAIGGYGYT
once | . | TRBJ2-2 | TRBV7-2 | ASSLFPGGVRELF
. | TRBD2 | TRBJ2-7 | TRBV10-3 | AISAGLAGSYEQY
. | TRBD1 | TRBJ2-7 | TRBV9 | ASSVRQGPSYEQY
once | TRBD1 | TRBJ1-4 | TRBV7-9 | ASSRTGIFGEKLF
. | . | . | TRBV28 | ASSFLRYEQY
. | TRBD2 | TRBJ2-5 | TRBV6-5 | ASSLGGEGETQY
. | . | TRBJ1-1 | TRBV27 | ASSFRGLNTEAF
once | TRBD2 | TRBJ2-5 | TRBV7-8 | ASSTQAGGGVRTQY
. | . | TRBJ1-2 | TRBV4-1 | ASSHLQGHNYGYT
. | TRBD1 | TRBJ1-4 | TRBV7-9 | ASSFLDRGNEKLF
few | . | TRBJ1-3 | TRBV27 | ASTSSATNTIY